This is a list of T cell receptor beta chains from one sample in a study of T cell repertoires in cytomegalovirus infection. TCRdb processed the reads anew with MiXCR; each CDR3 protein has one entry. This table holds approximately 500,000 distinct CDR3 sequences, 16% found once. The sample comprised CD8+ T cells from PBMCs. These receptors originate from a human donor in good health (CMV status not recorded). Some clones in this sample may be carry-over from other donors' samples. Both conserved end residues are trimmed from each CDR3.

V gene	J gene	CDR3 length	CDR3 protein
TRBV7-9	TRBJ2-7	13	ASSSPLVVAAEQY
TRBV27	TRBJ2-3	12	ASSPGHLTDTQY
TRBV10-3	TRBJ1-6	13	AISERSPGPSPLH
TRBV4-2	TRBJ2-5	14	ASSRRTSGTQETQY
TRBV10-3	TRBJ1-1	16	AISESLRGTGSATEAF
TRBV27	TRBJ2-7	11	ASKYRQSYEQY
TRBV20-1	TRBJ2-7	10	SPRGQHYEQY
TRBV7-8	TRBJ2-3	14	ASSTPGQGVTDTQY
TRBV6-1	TRBJ1-1	13	ASRIGTGMNTEAF
TRBV15	TRBJ2-5	12	ATSRAGAQETQY
TRBV29-1	TRBJ2-3	13	SVEDWRDSTDTQY
TRBV5-6	TRBJ2-7	12	ASSLSQAAYEQY
TRBV25-1	TRBJ1-6	13	ASSDPGTGRTPLH
TRBV6-2/TRBV6-3	TRBJ2-5	12	ASRLQGKVETQY
TRBV12-5	TRBJ1-2	12	ASGGEGGHYGYT
TRBV5-4	TRBJ1-1	12	ASSLTTGNTEAF
TRBV6-6	TRBJ2-1	11	ASSWRDLNEQF
TRBV27	TRBJ2-7	14	ASSLGPGFGKLEQY
TRBV11-2	TRBJ1-2	10	ASSSAVDGYT
TRBV3-1	TRBJ2-7	10	ASSQAAYEQY
TRBV15	TRBJ1-4	12	ATSGGASGEKLF
TRBV4-1	TRBJ1-2	14	ASSQDDRALYYGYT
TRBV10-3	TRBJ2-1	11	AISGGATHEQF
TRBV29-1	TRBJ2-1	9	SAPSRGEQF
TRBV18	TRBJ2-7	13	ASSPKRASRYEQY
TRBV7-8	TRBJ1-1	15	ASSQSGPGRGSTEAF
TRBV11-1	TRBJ2-3	16	AGSITSGGRLSTDTQY
TRBV27	TRBJ2-1	11	ASSTRTDRGQF
TRBV7-2	TRBJ2-1	14	ASSWIVGEGCDEQF
TRBV6-1	TRBJ2-2	14	ASSAWDRAGTGELF
TRBV27	TRBJ1-6	13	ASSLPPGYNSPLH
TRBV2	TRBJ1-2	9	ASTGVGGYT
TRBV27	TRBJ1-1	14	ASSPMTSSSDAEAF
TRBV6-1	TRBJ2-1	15	ASSPLPGTGTGNEQF
TRBV3-1	TRBJ2-7	14	ASSQDPGTSANEQY
TRBV6-6	TRBJ2-5	12	ASSGRTGEGTQY
TRBV27	TRBJ2-5	11	ASSVTGQETQY
TRBV5-6	TRBJ2-1	17	ASSVSRFYPGQGYNEQF
TRBV30	TRBJ2-1	13	AWRATSGIRNEQF
TRBV7-3	TRBJ2-1	14	ASSLDVRLVGNEQF
TRBV12-3/TRBV12-4	TRBJ1-6	14	ASSLAGTGGQSPLH